Following are 11 T cell receptor beta chains from one sample sequenced in a study of early T cells in non-severe SARS-CoV-2 infection. One entry per CDR3 protein, called by TCRdb with MiXCR from the 5' RACE reads. The sample has 64,000 or so distinct CDR3 sequences, roughly 14% seen once; the top ten hold around 4.2%. The source material was whole blood. The receptors here all came from an adult who was a healthcare worker with PCR-confirmed SARS-CoV-2 infection or an uninfected control (not recorded which).

This clonotype was counted a few times. The V and J genes are TRBV5-1 and TRBJ2-1; 7 bases match TRBD2. CDR3 size: 16 residues. V shed 4 bases, J shed 8 bases, and the junction held 15 bases outside the gene matches. Germline V gene data show CDR1 as SGHRS and CDR2 as YFSETQ. The CDR3 is CASSPWGGTEGDEQFF. In DNA form, the CDR3 reads TGCGCCAGCAGCCCCTGGGGGGGGACGGAAGGGGATGAGCAGTTCTTC.

This clonotype has more than one count but fewer than ten. V and J are TRBV6-5 and TRBJ1-4, with 8 nucleotides matching TRBD1. Germline lookup yields CDR1 MNHEY and CDR2 SVGAGI. The CDR3 has 14 amino acids. Losses at the gene ends were 10 bases for V and 0 bases for J; bases not matched to a gene: 4. CDR3 DNA sequence: TGTGCCACCAACAGGGGGGCAACTAATGAAAAACTGTTTTTT. Its protein product is CATNRGATNEKLFF.

J is TRBJ2-3 and V is TRBV4-2, with 8 bases identical to TRBD1. The germline V gene has CDR1 LGHNA and CDR2 YNFKEQ. The V gene end was trimmed by 3 bases and the J gene end by 10 bases; junction bases not matched to a gene: 6. This CDR3 region has 13 residues. CDR3 sequence reads: CASSQTGQGAQYF. Written as DNA, the CDR3 is TGTGCCAGCAGCCAGACAGGACAGGGCGCGCAGTATTTT.

At least ten counts were recorded for this clonotype. The chain links TRBV4-1 to TRBJ1-2; 8 nucleotides agree with TRBD1. Trimming cost V 3 bases and J 2 bases; bases outside gene matches: 8. The CDR3 is 16 amino acids. Per the germline V gene, CDR1 is MGHRA and CDR2 is YSYEKL. The CDR3 is CASSHFPGQANYGYTF. The CDR3 nucleotides read TGCGCCAGCAGCCATTTTCCGGGACAGGCAAACTATGGCTACACCTTC.

The table lists this clonotype with many counts. This rearrangement joins TRBV4-1 to TRBJ2-1, with 7 bases aligning to TRBD1. The CDR3 length is 16 residues. Germline trimming cut 3 bases from V and 8 bases from J; bases unmatched to any gene: 13. Per the germline V gene, CDR1 is MGHRA and CDR2 is YSYEKL. The CDR3 coding sequence is TGCGCCAGCAGCCAGGGGGCAGGACAGGTCCACGATGAGCAGTTCTTC. It codes for CASSQGAGQVHDEQFF.

This clonotype has ten or more counts. The gene calls are TRBV6-2 or TRBV6-3 and TRBJ2-3; D is ambiguous. Trimming cost V 3 bases and J 7 bases, with 5 bases left between them. The CDR3 has 11 residues. CDR1 MNHEY and CDR2 SVGEGT come from the germline V gene. The CDR3 nucleotides are TGTGCCAGCAGTTATGGTAATACGCAGTATTTT. Amino acid sequence: CASSYGNTQYF.

This clonotype has ten or more counts. The chain links TRBV3-1 to TRBJ1-2, with a tentative D call TRBD1 (6 bases). The CDR3 length is 15 residues. The V and J ends lost 2 bases and 8 bases respectively, with 18 bases between them. Germline V gives CDR1 LGHDT, CDR2 YNNKEL (reference sequence). The CDR3 is CASSQTGQGRGGYTF. In DNA, the CDR3 is TGTGCCAGCAGCCAAACTGGGCAGGGGCGAGGAGGCTACACCTTC.

This sequence joins TRBV7-2 and TRBJ2-1; 8 bases fit TRBD1. This CDR3 has 15 residues. The germline V gene encodes CDR1 SGHTA and CDR2 FQGNSA. The V segment lost 3 bases and the J segment 5 bases; nucleotides outside the gene matches: 6. Written as DNA, the CDR3 is TGTGCCAGCAGCTTGATGGGACAGGCGGACAATGAGCAGTTCTTC. It yields the protein CASSLMGQADNEQFF.

This chain uses TRBV14 with TRBJ2-1; 14 nucleotides agree with TRBD2. Germline V CDR1 and CDR2: SGHDN, FVKESK. V dropped 2 bases and J dropped 1; count of bases not matched to a gene: 7. This CDR3 is built from 19 residues. DNA of the CDR3: TGTGCCAGCAGCCAACATTCAGGACTAGCGGGGGGTTCCTACAATGAGCAGTTCTTC. This encodes CASSQHSGLAGGSYNEQFF.

The chain employs TRBV5-1 and TRBJ2-7; 9 bases line up with TRBD1. This CDR3 has 15 amino acids. J was trimmed by 4 bases and V by 4 bases; bases with no gene match: 9. The germline gives CDR1 SGHRS, CDR2 YFSETQ. The CDR3 DNA reads as TGCGCCAGCAGCGAAACCGGGACAGGGTCTTACGAGCAGTACTTC. It yields the protein CASSETGTGSYEQYF.

The J gene is TRBJ1-2, the V gene TRBV24-1; D is unresolved. V shed 7 bases and J shed 0 bases, with 17 bases lying between them. The germline V gene encodes CDR1 KGHDR and CDR2 SFDVKD. This CDR3 is built from 16 residues. The CDR3 loop is CATSVPAGLTNYGYTF. The CDR3 DNA reads TGTGCCACCAGCGTACCTGCCGGGCTGACTAACTATGGCTACACCTTC.